Sequencing of this T cell receptor beta chain was carried out in a study of OX40 agonist ivuxolimab in advanced cancers. The overall study: Patients took ivuxolimab, an agonistic anti-OX40 (CD134) antibody. The study, taken as a whole, reports: Expanded peripheral T-cell antigen specificity went undetermined.

Turning to this clone: The antigen is not known.

Measured with immunoSEQ multiplex PCR; TCRdb has only the in-frame clones, and not every one. Of 70,000 or so clones in the sample, about 82% were seen once. Germline CDR1 reads MNHNS; CDR2 reads SASEGT. CDR3 length equals 13 residues. Trimming removed 5 bases at V and 4 bases at J, with 11 bases between. The material was CD4+ or CD8+ T cells sorted from blood, obtained in a trial of the OX40 agonist ivuxolimab. This TCR was recovered from an adult with an advanced solid tumor such as melanoma, head and neck, liver or kidney cancer. V gene TRBV6-1 combines with J gene TRBJ1-1; no definite D call. The CDR3 loop reads CASSRLGVTEAFF. The CDR3 nucleotides are TGTGCCAGCAGTCGCCTTGGGGTCACTGAAGCTTTCTTT.